This is a list of T cell receptor beta chains from one sample in a study of regulatory T cells in long-lasting Graves disease. TCRdb re-analysed the multiplex PCR reads in MiXCR, keeping a single row per CDR3 protein. The sample consists of a few hundred thousand distinct CDR3 sequences, 12% to 15% of them appearing once. These data also formed part of another study, on T cells in Graves' hyperthyroidism and ophthalmopathy.

This sample comprised peripheral blood mononuclear cells (PBMCs), obtained at new diagnosis, from a patient treated with antithyroid drugs. The receptors were gathered from a woman between 50 and 59 years old with Graves disease. Each CDR3 is given with its conserved first and last residue. The D gene is left open where the match is weak. Some rows mark clone size as missing; the rest say once, few, many or name a class of expanded clone.

cdr3_nt cdr3_aa j_call v_call d_call clone_size
TGTGCCATCAGTGTACAAATGTTCTCAGATACGCAGTATTTT CAISVQMFSDTQYF TRBJ2-3 TRBV10-3 NA few
TGCGCCAGCAGCTTGGAGCTGGGGGGTACGCAGTATTTT CASSLELGGTQYF TRBJ2-3 TRBV5-1 NA NA
TGTGCCAGCAGCCCTAATGAGGCGGCGAACACCGGGGAGCTGTTTTTT CASSPNEAANTGELFF TRBJ2-2 TRBV7-9 NA NA
TGTGCCAGCAGTTCAACAGGGAGTAGGTCTGGGGCCAACGTCCTGACTTTC CASSSTGSRSGANVLTF TRBJ2-6 TRBV28 NA many
TGTGCCAGTAGTATGGGTGCGGCAGGGGTCATTGATCAGCCCCAGCATTTT CASSMGAAGVIDQPQHF TRBJ1-5 TRBV19 NA many
TGTGCCAGCGGGGAACTCGGGTATAGCAATCAGCCCCAGCATTTT CASGELGYSNQPQHF TRBJ1-5 TRBV6-2/TRBV6-3 NA NA
TGTGCCTGGAGTGTACTGGATGTGGGTGAGCAGTTCTTC CAWSVLDVGEQFF TRBJ2-1 TRBV30 NA many
TGTGCCAGCAGCCGCACGGGACTTAGCGGCGGCACAGATACGCAGTATTTT CASSRTGLSGGTDTQYF TRBJ2-3 TRBV6-1 NA few
TGCAGTGCTAGTGGGACAGGGCCAAATCAGCCCCAGCATTTT CSASGTGPNQPQHF TRBJ1-5 TRBV20-1 TRBD1 many
TGTGCCTGGAGTGGGCAGAACACTGAAGCTTTCTTT CAWSGQNTEAFF TRBJ1-1 TRBV30 NA many
TGCGCCAGCAGCTTGTGGGATACCACCGGGGAGCTGTTTTTT CASSLWDTTGELFF TRBJ2-2 TRBV5-1 NA NA
TGTGCCAGCAGCTTTGAGGGGAATCAGCCCCAGCATTTT CASSFEGNQPQHF TRBJ1-5 TRBV7-2 NA many
TGTGCCAGCAGCTTGACGGACGGCGCCTACGAGCAGTACTTC CASSLTDGAYEQYF TRBJ2-7 TRBV7-9 NA many
TGTGCCATCACTAAAGGACTAGCGCCCACAGATACGCAGTATTTT CAITKGLAPTDTQYF TRBJ2-3 TRBV10-3 TRBD2 few
TGTGCCAGCAGACCTCTAGCGGCTAAAGGCAATGAGCAGTTCTTC CASRPLAAKGNEQFF TRBJ2-1 TRBV28 TRBD2 NA
TGTGCCAGCACCCCCAGGGGCAGCTTGAACACTGAAGCTTTCTTT CASTPRGSLNTEAFF TRBJ1-1 TRBV12-3/TRBV12-4 NA many
TGTGCCAGCAGCCGGCGGGAGGGGGCCTACAATGAGCAGTTCTTC CASSRREGAYNEQFF TRBJ2-1 TRBV14 TRBD2 NA
TGCGCCAGCAGCTTGGAATCGGGGGCTGGACAGCCCCAGCATTTT CASSLESGAGQPQHF TRBJ1-5 TRBV5-1 NA few
TGTGCCAGCCGACCGAAAGACAGACCTATAGTGGCTTTCTTT CASRPKDRPIVAFF TRBJ1-1 TRBV28 NA many
TGTGCCAGCAGCTTAACAGGGGATTTCTCTGGAAACACCATATATTTT CASSLTGDFSGNTIYF TRBJ1-3 TRBV7-9 TRBD1 few
TGTGCCAGCAGTTACTTACAGGGGCCGCTGGGCTACACCTTC CASSYLQGPLGYTF TRBJ1-2 TRBV27 TRBD1 many
TGCGCCAGCAGCCTCGAGTCTGCGGACGGCTACACCTTC CASSLESADGYTF TRBJ1-2 TRBV5-1 NA NA
TGCAGCGTTGTGGGGGGGACAGGGTTGCTAGCGGGACAGATCAATGAGCAGTTCTTC CSVVGGTGLLAGQINEQFF TRBJ2-1 TRBV29-1 NA many
TGCGCCAGCAGCTTGGATCCAGCGGGATTCGACAATGAGCAGTTCTTC CASSLDPAGFDNEQFF TRBJ2-1 TRBV5-1 TRBD2 NA
TGTGCCAGCAGTTCCTACGAGCAGTTCTTC CASSSYEQFF TRBJ2-1 TRBV28 NA NA
TGTGCCAGCAGTGAATATCAGGGACCGAATGAAAAACTGTTTTTT CASSEYQGPNEKLFF TRBJ1-4 TRBV25-1 NA many
TGTGCCAGTATGGGGGGGATCAATCAGCCCCAGCATTTT CASMGGINQPQHF TRBJ1-5 TRBV19 NA few
TGTGCCAGCTCACCCAACAGGGGGAAATCCTACGAGCAGTACTTC CASSPNRGKSYEQYF TRBJ2-7 TRBV18 TRBD1 many
TGTGCCAGCAGTTCGGGACTCCTCGGGACATATGAGCAGTTCTTC CASSSGLLGTYEQFF TRBJ2-1 TRBV6-2/TRBV6-3 NA NA
TGTGCCAGCAGCCCCCCTTTTGTGCCCACAGATACGCAGTATTTT CASSPPFVPTDTQYF TRBJ2-3 TRBV5-5 NA many
TGTGCCAGCCGGGAGGCCGGGAGGGGTGATGAGCAGTTCTTC CASREAGRGDEQFF TRBJ2-1 TRBV7-8 TRBD2 many
TGCAGTGCTAGGGCCCCAGGGGGGAGTCAGCCCCAGCATTTT CSARAPGGSQPQHF TRBJ1-5 TRBV20-1 TRBD1 few
TGCGCCAGCAGCTTGGTCTTCAGGGGCAGCTACGAGCAGTACTTC CASSLVFRGSYEQYF TRBJ2-7 TRBV5-1 NA many
TGTGCCAGCAGCCAAGTTAGCACAGATACGCAGTATTTT CASSQVSTDTQYF TRBJ2-3 TRBV3-1 NA many
TGTGCCACCAGTGACTCCGGGACCCCCTACGAGCAGTACTTC CATSDSGTPYEQYF TRBJ2-7 TRBV24-1 NA NA
TGTGCCAGCAGCCCAAGACAGGGTTGGCAGCCCCAGCATTTT CASSPRQGWQPQHF TRBJ1-5 TRBV12-3/TRBV12-4 TRBD1 many
TGTGCCAGCAGGGACTCGTCACTAGGGACCTACGAGCAGTACTTC CASRDSSLGTYEQYF TRBJ2-7 TRBV28 NA few
TGTGCCAGCAGCTTTAAGACTAGCGGGAGTGGTACAGATACGCAGTATTTT CASSFKTSGSGTDTQYF TRBJ2-3 TRBV13 TRBD2 NA
TGTGCCAGCAGTTACTCGTGGGCAGGGCTTGCTAGCACAGATACGCAGTATTTT CASSYSWAGLASTDTQYF TRBJ2-3 TRBV6-2/TRBV6-3 NA many
TGCGCCAGCAGCCAAGAATTCGGACCGATGACTAATGAGCAGTTCTTC CASSQEFGPMTNEQFF TRBJ2-1 TRBV4-1 NA NA